The 8 T cell receptor beta chains in this list originate from one sample, sequenced in a study of cytomegalovirus exposure and HLA in healthy donors. The data were produced by immunoSEQ multiplex PCR, yet TCRdb's version contains in-frame clones alone and is incomplete. The table lists some 83,000 clones, roughly 94% of them singletons. The sample consisted of PBMCs. These receptors originate from a woman under 30 in good health and CMV-seropositive.

The V gene is TRBV20-1, the J gene TRBJ2-7, with 7 bases identical to TRBD1. CDR3 length: 11 residues. The germline V gene encodes CDR1 DFQATT and CDR2 SNEGSKA (reference sequence). V lost 5 bases to trimming and J lost 6 bases; unmatched junction nucleotides: 4. Written as DNA, the CDR3 is TGCAGTGCTTTCGACAGGGTCGAGCAGTACTTC. Translation gives CSAFDRVEQYF.

The chain is built from TRBV7-9 and TRBJ1-5; D is uncertain. The germline V gene has CDR1 SEHNR and CDR2 FQNEAQ (reference sequence). The V gene lost 5 bases and the J gene lost 5 bases, with 4 bases spanning the gap. This CDR3 has 11 amino acids. CDR3 in amino acids: CASSPYQPQHF. The CDR3 DNA reads as TGTGCCAGCAGCCCATATCAGCCCCAGCATTTT.

This clone occurred a few times. The J gene is TRBJ2-7, the V gene TRBV27, with D perhaps TRBD1 (6 bases). Germline CDR1 is MNHEY and CDR2 is SMNVEV (reference sequence). Trimming pared 2 bases from V and 0 bases from J, leaving 14 bases between. The CDR3 length is 16 residues. CDR3 DNA sequence: TGTGCCAGCAGTTTAAGGTGGGGGCGGAACTCCTACGAGCAGTACTTC. Protein sequence: CASSLRWGRNSYEQYF.

The CDR3 is CASSPEVRGGEQYF. Here the CDR3 DNA reads TGTGCCAGCAGTCCCGAGGTCCGGGGGGGCGAGCAGTACTTC. This chain joins TRBV6-5 and TRBJ2-7; 8 bases align to TRBD2. The germline gives CDR1 MNHEY, CDR2 SVGAGI. V shed 5 bases and J 6 bases; nucleotides not matched to a gene: 9. The CDR3 extends over 14 amino acids.

The chain joins TRBV7-2 to TRBJ1-1; D perhaps matches TRBD1 (5 bases). The CDR3 is 16 amino acids. CDR1 and CDR2 (germline): SGHTA, FQGNSA. V was trimmed by 5 bases and J by 3 bases, leaving 19 bases between them. The CDR3 nucleotides are TGTGCCAGCAGCATACCCGGTTGGCAGGGCTACACTGAAGCTTTCTTT. This sequence encodes CASSIPGWQGYTEAFF.

This clone is classed as medium-sized. The rearrangement uses TRBV2 and TRBJ1-2, with D possibly matching TRBD1 (5 bases). Trimming took 6 bases from V and 8 from J, leaving 19 bases between them. This CDR3 contains 14 residues. The germline V gene encodes CDR1 SNHLY and CDR2 FYNNEI. The CDR3 DNA reads as TGTGCCAGCAGCACCGACGGACGGGGGTCGGGCTACACCTTC. It encodes CASSTDGRGSGYTF.

The chain recombines TRBV7-2 with TRBJ1-5; 7 positions agree with TRBD1. The germline gives CDR1 SGHTA, CDR2 FQGNSA. The CDR3 length is 13 residues. Germline trimming cut 5 bases from V and 5 bases from J; bases unmatched to any gene: 3. The CDR3 reads CASSLDRDQPQHF. The CDR3, as DNA: TGTGCCAGCAGCCTTGACAGGGATCAGCCCCAGCATTTT.

The chain links TRBV30 to TRBJ1-1; D not certain. Trimming stripped 5 bases from V and 5 bases from J, with 15 bases between. The CDR3 consists of 13 residues. CDR1 is GTSNPN and CDR2 is SVGIG in the germline V gene (reference sequence). CDR3 DNA: TGTGCCTGGGAGGTGGTGGTGGGTACTGAAGCTTTCTTT. Protein sequence: CAWEVVVGTEAFF.